These 30 T cell receptor beta chains share one sample of origin, sequenced in a study of post-analysis software for immune sequencing data. Findings of the study overall: Higher frequency in patients than in controls was seen for 5 or 6 TRBV segments, with TRBV5-6, TRBV5-1 and TRBV20-1 among them.

Included in the TCR beta cDNA libraries were unique molecular identifiers. In TCRdb, the PCR reads were re-called with MiXCR into one record per CDR3 protein. The repertoire includes 400,000 to 500,000 distinct CDR3 sequences, approximately 38% of them detected once, and approximately 7.1% sits in the top ten. Their antigens remain unidentified. The sample consisted of blood. Receptor source: a girl aged 2-10 years with multiple sclerosis.

This rearrangement joins TRBV5-5 to TRBJ2-5; the D call may be TRBD1 or TRBD2 (5 bases each). CDR3 size: 16 residues. Germline CDR1 SGHKS, CDR2 YYEKEE (reference sequence). The V and J ends lost 2 bases and 4 bases respectively, with 18 bases between them. CDR3 in DNA: TGTGCCAGCAGCTTCCTACCACAGGATCGGGGAGAGACCCAGTACTTC. This encodes CASSFLPQDRGETQYF.

This clonotype showed up just a few times. The chain recombines TRBV6-5 with TRBJ2-7; tentative D call: TRBD1 (6 bases). Germline CDR1 MNHEY, CDR2 SVGAGI. Trimming took off 6 bases at V and 2 bases at J, with 14 bases between the two ends. This CDR3 comprises 14 residues. The CDR3 DNA reads TGTGCCAGCAGAGGGGACACTTCACCCTACGAGCAGTACTTC. Encoded protein: CASRGDTSPYEQYF.

The rearrangement joins TRBV6-5 to TRBJ1-5, with D possibly matching TRBD1 (5 bases). V was shortened by 6 bases and J by 3 bases, with 9 bases between the two germline ends. This CDR3 spans 13 amino acids. Germline CDR1 and CDR2: MNHEY and SVGAGI. The CDR3 loop reads CASSGTYNQPQHF. CDR3 coding DNA: TGTGCCAGCAGCGGGACGTACAATCAGCCCCAGCATTTT.

This chain connects TRBV20-1 to TRBJ2-5; D call uncertain. The J call may be mistaken, given a closer DNA end match to TRBJ2-7. The CDR3 loop spans 12 amino acids. The germline V gene has CDR1 DFQATT and CDR2 SNEGSKA (reference sequence). The CDR3 region is CSARHMPYEQYF. In DNA form, the CDR3 reads TGCAGTGCTAGGCATATGCCCTACGAGCAGTACTTC.

V is TRBV20-1 and J is TRBJ2-1; 11 nucleotides align to TRBD2. The CDR3 is 17 amino acids. J lost 5 bases, V lost 6 bases, and 15 bases had no gene match. Germline V CDR1 and CDR2: DFQATT, SNEGSKA (reference sequence). The CDR3 nucleotides read TGCAGTGCACGCCCGGGGACTAGCGGTTTGGGGGACAATGAGCAGTTCTTC. Protein product: CSARPGTSGLGDNEQFF.

This clonotype has only a few counts. The chain recombines TRBV4-1 with TRBJ1-6; D gene ambiguous. This CDR3 is built from 17 residues. Trimming left V 0 bases short and J 0 bases short, with 9 bases between. Germline assignment: CDR1 MGHRA and CDR2 YSYEKL. CDR3 in DNA: TGCGCCAGCAGCCAAGATCCGCCGGCCTCCTATAATTCACCCCTCCACTTT. This encodes CASSQDPPASYNSPLHF.

This clonotype has at least ten counts. The chain has TRBV7-6 and TRBJ2-7; D is unclear. Trimming removed 0 bases at V and 3 bases at J, with 6 bases between. The CDR3 consists of 13 residues. In germline, CDR1 is SGHVS, CDR2 FNYEAQ. The CDR3 sequence is CASSLAGNYEQYF. CDR3 DNA: TGTGCCAGCAGCTTAGCAGGGAACTACGAGCAGTACTTC.

This clonotype was seen more than once but under ten times. V is TRBV20-1 and J is TRBJ2-1; tentatively, D is TRBD1 or TRBD2 (5 bases each). Germline values: CDR1 DFQATT, CDR2 SNEGSKA (reference sequence). The V end lost 3 bases, the J end lost 2 bases, and 11 bases lay between the germline ends. The CDR3 consists of 14 residues. CDR3 sequence reads: CSARGTGPYNEQFF. The CDR3 region has the DNA TGCAGTGCTAGGGGGACGGGACCCTACAATGAGCAGTTCTTC.

J is TRBJ1-6 and V is TRBV5-1; D is possibly TRBD1 (6 bases). CDR1 and CDR2 from the germline V gene are SGHRS and YFSETQ. Trimming stripped 5 bases from V and 3 bases from J, with 6 bases between. There are 13 residues in the CDR3. CDR3 sequence reads: CASRDSYNSPLHF. For the CDR3, the DNA is TGCGCCAGCAGGGACAGCTATAATTCACCCCTCCACTTT.

The chain combines TRBV5-1 with TRBJ2-5, with 8 bases fitting TRBD2. The last part of the DNA fits TRBJ2-7 better; the J call may be wrong. The CDR3 is 15 amino acids. The germline V gene encodes CDR1 SGHRS and CDR2 YFSETQ. The CDR3 region has the DNA TGCGCCAGCAGCTTGGCCTTAAGCGGGAGCTGCGAGCAGTACTTC. Amino acids: CASSLALSGSCEQYF.

This chain uses TRBV12-3 or TRBV12-4 with TRBJ2-7, with 7 bases that match TRBD1. The CDR3 sequence is 14 residues long. V lost 5 bases to trimming and J lost 2 bases; unmatched junction nucleotides: 6. CDR3 nucleotide sequence: TGTGCCAGCAGTCCACGAGGGACAGCCTACGAGCAGTACTTC. Protein sequence: CASSPRGTAYEQYF.

This chain uses TRBV5-1 with TRBJ1-1; D not certain. The CDR3 length is 16 residues. V was cut by 1 base and J by 4 bases, with 17 bases left in between. The germline CDR1 and CDR2 sequences are SGHRS and YFSETQ. Here the CDR3 DNA reads TGCGCCAGCAGCTTGTCGGGGTCTGGAAGGAGCACTGAAGCTTTCTTT. Translation: CASSLSGSGRSTEAFF.

V gene TRBV7-2 combines with J gene TRBJ2-1, with 9 nucleotides matching TRBD1. The CDR3 runs to 16 residues. Trimming at V came to 3 bases and at J to 6 bases, leaving 9 bases not matched to a gene. Germline-derived CDR1 and CDR2 are SGHTA and FQGNSA. CDR3 nucleotide sequence: TGTGCCAGCAGCTTGATCCGGACAGGGGTCATCAATGAGCAGTTCTTC. It specifies CASSLIRTGVINEQFF.

The chain links TRBV29-1 to TRBJ2-7; TRBD2 aligns across 8 bases. Germline V lookup: CDR1 SQVTM, CDR2 ANQGSEA. V lost 5 bases, J lost 0 bases, and 21 bases stayed unmatched. The length of the CDR3 is 19 residues. The DNA of the CDR3 is TGCAGCGTTCTCCACAGCGGGGGACTATCTATTTCGAGCTCCTACGAGCAGTACTTC. As protein: CSVLHSGGLSISSSYEQYF.

The chain uses TRBV7-8 and TRBJ1-5; 9 bases match TRBD1. CDR1 and CDR2 (germline): SGHVS, FQNEAQ. The ends lost 5 bases at V and 6 bases at J; junction bases unmatched: 11. This CDR3 contains 16 residues. The CDR3 loop is CASSQGATGGGQPQHF. The CDR3 nucleotides read TGTGCCAGCAGCCAAGGGGCTACAGGGGGCGGTCAGCCCCAGCATTTT.

This clonotype has more than one count but fewer than ten. This chain links TRBV28 with TRBJ2-5, with TRBD2 as a possible D gene (6 bases). Germline values: CDR1 MDHEN, CDR2 SYDVKM. This CDR3 region has 14 residues. V dropped 4 bases and J dropped 2 bases, with 11 bases sitting between them. The DNA for the CDR3 is TGTGCCAGCAGTTCCAGGACTACACAAGAGACCCAGTACTTC. Its protein product is CASSSRTTQETQYF.

The CDR3 protein is CASRMTGGYFEAFF. The CDR3 DNA follows: TGTGCCAGCAGGATGACAGGGGGATATTTTGAAGCTTTCTTT. V usage is TRBV5-6 and J usage is TRBJ1-1; 9 bases agree with TRBD1. V shed 5 bases, J shed 7 bases, and the junction held 9 bases outside the gene matches. This CDR3 spans 14 amino acids. The germline V gene encodes CDR1 SGHDT and CDR2 YYEEEE.

This clonotype was picked up a small number of times. V and J are TRBV27 and TRBJ2-5; TRBD2 is a possible D gene (6 bases). The CDR3 is 14 amino acids. Trimming left V 3 bases short and J 5 bases short, with 13 bases between. Germline assignment: CDR1 MNHEY and CDR2 SMNVEV (reference sequence). CDR3 in amino acids: CASSLIMGRETQYF. CDR3 DNA: TGTGCCAGCAGTTTGATCATGGGGAGGGAGACCCAGTACTTC.

The rearrangement uses TRBV3-1 and TRBJ1-2; a weak D match, TRBD1 (5 bases). The CDR3 consists of 15 residues. Germline V gives CDR1 LGHDT, CDR2 YNNKEL (reference sequence). V was trimmed by 5 bases and J by 1 base, leaving 14 bases between them. DNA for the CDR3: TGTGCCAGCAGCTCGCGAGGGGAGAGTAACTATGGCTACACCTTC. Its translation: CASSSRGESNYGYTF.

About this clonotype: An end of the junction does not agree with germline; a read error may underlie this. The chain recombines TRBV9 with TRBJ1-2; D is unclear. This CDR3 spans 14 amino acids. The germline CDR1 and CDR2 sequences are SGDLS and YYNGEE. CDR3 nucleotide sequence: TGTGCCGGCAGCGTAGCCAGGATTGGCTATGGCTACACCTTC. Protein: CAGSVARIGYGYTF.

A few counts support this clonotype. The chain employs TRBV12-3 or TRBV12-4 and TRBJ2-1, with TRBD2 identical over 7 bases. Trimming removed 6 bases from V and 3 bases from J; junction bases left unmatched: 8. This CDR3 has 15 residues. The CDR3 bases are TGTGCCAGCAGCCCCACTAGCGCCGGCTACAATGAGCAGTTCTTC. Translating it yields CASSPTSAGYNEQFF.

There are a few counts of this clonotype. The chain is built from TRBV10-3 and TRBJ1-1; no clear D gene. The CDR3 is 15 amino acids. V was cut by 0 bases and J by 0 bases, with 8 bases left in between. From germline, CDR1 is ENHRY and CDR2 SYGVKD. In DNA form, the CDR3 reads TGTGCCATCAGTGAGTCGCAGGATTTGAACACTGAAGCTTTCTTT. It yields the protein CAISESQDLNTEAFF.

The genes are TRBV20-1 and TRBJ1-5; D is unresolved. The CDR3 contains 15 residues. The V end lost 6 bases, the J end lost 3 bases, and 18 bases lay between the germline ends. Germline assignment: CDR1 DFQATT and CDR2 SNEGSKA (reference sequence). In DNA, the CDR3 is TGCAGTGCGCGACATGTCTCGGAGGTCAATCAGCCCCAGCATTTT. Amino acids: CSARHVSEVNQPQHF.

This chain links TRBV9 with TRBJ2-1, with 11 positions matching TRBD2. Germline lookup yields CDR1 SGDLS and CDR2 YYNGEE. The V segment lost 6 bases and the J segment 6 bases; nucleotides outside the gene matches: 8. The CDR3 is made up of 15 amino acids. The chain's CDR3 is CASTTGLAVFNEQFF. The CDR3 nucleotides read TGTGCCAGCACCACGGGACTAGCGGTTTTCAATGAGCAGTTCTTC.

The V call is TRBV4-1, the J call TRBJ1-1; D ambiguous. CDR1 is MGHRA and CDR2 is YSYEKL in the germline V gene. V dropped 2 bases and J dropped 0 bases, with 7 bases sitting between them. This CDR3 has 14 amino acids. The CDR3 region is CASSQWSVNTEAFF. CDR3 nucleotides: TGCGCCAGCAGCCAATGGTCTGTGAACACTGAAGCTTTCTTT.

The rearrangement links TRBV11-2 to TRBJ2-7; D is unresolved. The CDR3 totals 15 residues. The germline V and J ends were trimmed by 3 bases and 7 bases, with 19 bases remaining between them. CDR1 and CDR2 from the germline V gene are SGHAT and FQNNGV. In DNA form, the CDR3 reads TGTGCCAGCAGCTTGCAGCTGGGCGCCTACAATGAGCAGTACTTC. This encodes CASSLQLGAYNEQYF.

The gene calls are TRBV5-1 and TRBJ1-2; no clear D. CDR1 is SGHRS and CDR2 is YFSETQ in the germline V gene. The CDR3 is 12 residues long. Trimming took 1 base from V and 5 from J, leaving 6 bases between them. The CDR3 DNA reads TGCGCCAGCAGCTTGTCCGAATATGGCTACACCTTC. This codes for CASSLSEYGYTF.

The rearrangement uses TRBV27 and TRBJ2-5; D ambiguous. There are 15 residues in the CDR3. Germline V gene lookup returns CDR1 MNHEY and CDR2 SMNVEV (reference sequence). V lost 5 bases to trimming and J lost 2 bases, with 15 bases between them. CDR3 residues: CASSPGWIIQETQYF. In nucleotides, the CDR3 is TGTGCCAGCAGTCCTGGATGGATTATACAAGAGACCCAGTACTTC.

This clonotype was seen many times. The chain couples TRBV7-2 to TRBJ2-7, with no clear D. This CDR3 region has 15 residues. Trimming pared 1 base from V and 5 bases from J, leaving 15 bases between. Germline V gene lookup returns CDR1 SGHTA and CDR2 FQGNSA. In DNA, the CDR3 is TGTGCCAGCAGCTTAGGTGGAGAGAGAAGCCACGAGCAGTACTTC. It is translated as CASSLGGERSHEQYF. The whole variable domain, remainder taken from reference TRBV7-2 and TRBJ2-7, is GAGVSQSPSNKVTEKGKDVELRCDPISGHTALYWYRQSLGQGLEFLIYFQGNSAPDKSGLPSDRFSAERTGGSVSTLTIQRTQQEDSAVYLCASSLGGERSHEQYFGPGTRLTVT.

This clonotype was seen a handful of times. The chain links TRBV5-1 to TRBJ2-6; D call uncertain. V was trimmed by 0 bases and J by 0 bases, leaving 10 bases between them. CDR3 length equals 17 residues. The germline V gene has CDR1 SGHRS and CDR2 YFSETQ. The CDR3 coding sequence is TGCGCCAGCAGCTTGGTTCTAGGGATCTCTGGGGCCAACGTCCTGACTTTC. It is translated as CASSLVLGISGANVLTF.